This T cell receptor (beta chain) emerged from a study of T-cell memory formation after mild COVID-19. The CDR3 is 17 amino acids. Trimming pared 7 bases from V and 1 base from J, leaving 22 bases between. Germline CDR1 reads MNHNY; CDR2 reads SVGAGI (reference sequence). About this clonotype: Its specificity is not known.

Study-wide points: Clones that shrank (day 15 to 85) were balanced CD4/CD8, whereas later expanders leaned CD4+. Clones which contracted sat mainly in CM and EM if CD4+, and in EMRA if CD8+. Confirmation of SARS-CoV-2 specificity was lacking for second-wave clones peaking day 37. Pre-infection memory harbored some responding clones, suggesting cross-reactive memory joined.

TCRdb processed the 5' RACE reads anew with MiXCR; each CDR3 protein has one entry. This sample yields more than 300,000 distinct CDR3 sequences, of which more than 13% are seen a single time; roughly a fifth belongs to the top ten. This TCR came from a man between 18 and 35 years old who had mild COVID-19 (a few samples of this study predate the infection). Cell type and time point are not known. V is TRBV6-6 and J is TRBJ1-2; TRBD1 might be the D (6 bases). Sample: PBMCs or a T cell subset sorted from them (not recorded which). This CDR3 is CASITNPDRIFNYGYTF. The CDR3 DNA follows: TGTGCCAGCATAACTAACCCAGACAGGATATTTAACTATGGCTACACCTTC.